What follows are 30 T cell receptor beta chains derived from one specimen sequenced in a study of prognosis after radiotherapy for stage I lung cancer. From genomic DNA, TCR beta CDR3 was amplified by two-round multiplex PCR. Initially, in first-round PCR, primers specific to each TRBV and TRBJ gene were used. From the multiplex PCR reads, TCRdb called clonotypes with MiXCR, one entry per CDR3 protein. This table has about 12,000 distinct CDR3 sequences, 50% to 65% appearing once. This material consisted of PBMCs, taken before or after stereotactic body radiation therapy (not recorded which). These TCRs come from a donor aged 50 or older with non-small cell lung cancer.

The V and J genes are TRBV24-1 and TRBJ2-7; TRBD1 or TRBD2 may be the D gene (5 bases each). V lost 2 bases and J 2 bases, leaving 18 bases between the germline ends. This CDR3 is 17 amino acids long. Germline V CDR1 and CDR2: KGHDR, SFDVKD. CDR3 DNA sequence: TGTGCCACCAGTGATTCTCAAGGGGCTAGCCCCACCTACGAGCAGTACTTC. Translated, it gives CATSDSQGASPTYEQYF.

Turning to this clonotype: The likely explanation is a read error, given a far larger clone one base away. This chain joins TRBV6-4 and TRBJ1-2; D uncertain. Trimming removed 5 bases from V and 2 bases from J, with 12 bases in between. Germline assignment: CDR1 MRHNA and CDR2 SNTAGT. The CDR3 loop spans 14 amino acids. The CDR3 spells CASSLAGYNYGYTF. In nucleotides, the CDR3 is TGTGCCAGCAGTCTAGCCGGGTACAACTATGGCTACACCTTC.

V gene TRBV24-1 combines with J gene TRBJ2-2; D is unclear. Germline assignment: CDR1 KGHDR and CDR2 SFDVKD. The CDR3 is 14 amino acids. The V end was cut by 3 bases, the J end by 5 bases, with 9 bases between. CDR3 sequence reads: CATSDPTNTGELFF. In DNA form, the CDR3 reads TGTGCCACCAGTGATCCCACTAATACCGGGGAGCTGTTTTTT.

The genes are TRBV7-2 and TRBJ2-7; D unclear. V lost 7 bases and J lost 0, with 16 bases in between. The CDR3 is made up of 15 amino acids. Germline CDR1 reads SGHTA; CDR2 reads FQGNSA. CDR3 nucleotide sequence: TGTGCCAGCAACCCAGACGGCTTAAGCTCCTACGAGCAGTACTTC. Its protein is CASNPDGLSSYEQYF.

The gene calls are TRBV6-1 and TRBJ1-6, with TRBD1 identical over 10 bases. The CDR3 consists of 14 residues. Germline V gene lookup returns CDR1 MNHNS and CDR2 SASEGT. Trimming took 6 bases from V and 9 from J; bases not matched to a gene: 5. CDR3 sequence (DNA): TGTGCCAGCAGAGAGTGGGACAGGGGTTCACCCCTCCACTTT. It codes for CASREWDRGSPLHF.

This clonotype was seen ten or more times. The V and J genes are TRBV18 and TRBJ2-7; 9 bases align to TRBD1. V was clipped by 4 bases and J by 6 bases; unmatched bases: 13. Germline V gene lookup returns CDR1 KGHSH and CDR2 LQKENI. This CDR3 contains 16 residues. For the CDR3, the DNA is TGTGCCAGCTCACGCCCCGCGGGACAGGGCTCGGCCGAGCAGTACTTC. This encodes CASSRPAGQGSAEQYF.

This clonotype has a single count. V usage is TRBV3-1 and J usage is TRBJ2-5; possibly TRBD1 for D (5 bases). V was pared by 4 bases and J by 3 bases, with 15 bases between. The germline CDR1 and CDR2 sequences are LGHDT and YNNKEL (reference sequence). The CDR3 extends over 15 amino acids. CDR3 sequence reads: CASSPGFVAEETQYF. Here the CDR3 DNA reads TGTGCCAGCAGCCCAGGGTTTGTGGCGGAAGAGACCCAGTACTTC.

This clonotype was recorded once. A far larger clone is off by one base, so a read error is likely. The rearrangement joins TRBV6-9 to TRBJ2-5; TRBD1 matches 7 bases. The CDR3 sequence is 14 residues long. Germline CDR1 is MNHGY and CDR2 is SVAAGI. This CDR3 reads CSSSYGTVQETQYF. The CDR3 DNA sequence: TGTTCCAGCAGTTACGGGACAGTCCAAGAGACCCAGTACTTC.

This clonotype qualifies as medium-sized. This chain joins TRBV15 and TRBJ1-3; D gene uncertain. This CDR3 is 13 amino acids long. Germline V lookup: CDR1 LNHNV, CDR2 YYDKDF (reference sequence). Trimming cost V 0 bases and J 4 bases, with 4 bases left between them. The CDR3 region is CATSREVGNTIYF. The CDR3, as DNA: TGTGCCACCAGCAGAGAAGTGGGAAACACCATATATTTT.

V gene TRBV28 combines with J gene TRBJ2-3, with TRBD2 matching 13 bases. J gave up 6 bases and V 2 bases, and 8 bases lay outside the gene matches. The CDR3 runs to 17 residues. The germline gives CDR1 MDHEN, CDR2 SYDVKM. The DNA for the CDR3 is TGTGCCAGCAGTTTACTAGGACTAGCGGGAGCATCCGATACGCAGTATTTT. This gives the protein CASSLLGLAGASDTQYF.

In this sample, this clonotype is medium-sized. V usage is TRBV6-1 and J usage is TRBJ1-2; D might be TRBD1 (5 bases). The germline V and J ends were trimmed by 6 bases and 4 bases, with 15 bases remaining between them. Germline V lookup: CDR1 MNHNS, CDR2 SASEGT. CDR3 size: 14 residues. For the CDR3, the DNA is TGTGCCAGCAGCCCCCCGGGGGGAGGCTATGGCTACACCTTC. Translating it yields CASSPPGGGYGYTF.

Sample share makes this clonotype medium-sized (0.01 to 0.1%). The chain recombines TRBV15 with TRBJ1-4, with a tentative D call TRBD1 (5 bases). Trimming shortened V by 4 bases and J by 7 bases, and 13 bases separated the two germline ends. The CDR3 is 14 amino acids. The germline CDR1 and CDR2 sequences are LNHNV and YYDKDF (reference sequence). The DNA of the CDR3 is TGTGCCACCAGCACCCAGGGATCGCTTGAAAAACTGTTTTTT. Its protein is CATSTQGSLEKLFF.

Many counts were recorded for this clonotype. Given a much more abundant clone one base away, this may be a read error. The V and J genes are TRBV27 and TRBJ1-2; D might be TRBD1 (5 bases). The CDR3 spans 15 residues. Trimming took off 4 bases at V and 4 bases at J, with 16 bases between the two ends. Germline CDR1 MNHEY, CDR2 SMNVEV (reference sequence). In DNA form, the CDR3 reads TGTGCCAGCAGTTCGAATACCGGGGCAACCTATGGCTACACCTTC. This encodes CASSSNTGATYGYTF.

The CDR3 sequence: CASSQRASTDTQYF. The CDR3 bases are TGTGCCAGTAGTCAGCGGGCAAGCACAGATACGCAGTATTTT. This chain joins TRBV19 and TRBJ2-3; D possibly corresponds to TRBD2 (6 bases). Germline V gene sequence: CDR1 LNHDA, CDR2 SQIVND (reference sequence). Deletions cut 5 bases from V and 0 bases from J, with 9 bases between. This CDR3 is built from 14 residues.

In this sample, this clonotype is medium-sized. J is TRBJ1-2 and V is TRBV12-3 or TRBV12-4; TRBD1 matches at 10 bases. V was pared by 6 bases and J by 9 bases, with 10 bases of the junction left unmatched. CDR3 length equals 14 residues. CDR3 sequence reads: CASSLRQGASSYTF. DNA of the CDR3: TGTGCCAGCAGCCTACGACAGGGGGCATCAAGCTACACCTTC.

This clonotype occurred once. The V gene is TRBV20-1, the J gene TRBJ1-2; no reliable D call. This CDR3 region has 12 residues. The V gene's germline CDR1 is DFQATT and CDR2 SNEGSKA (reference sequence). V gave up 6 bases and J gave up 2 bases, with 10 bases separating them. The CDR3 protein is CSAPGGNYGYTF. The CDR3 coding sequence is TGCAGTGCCCCCGGAGGAAACTATGGCTACACCTTC.

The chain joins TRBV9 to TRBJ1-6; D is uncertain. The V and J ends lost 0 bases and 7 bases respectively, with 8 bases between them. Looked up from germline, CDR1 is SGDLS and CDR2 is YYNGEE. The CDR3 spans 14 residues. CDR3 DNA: TGTGCCAGCAGCGTAGGGACGGGCAATTCACCCCTCCACTTT. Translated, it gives CASSVGTGNSPLHF.

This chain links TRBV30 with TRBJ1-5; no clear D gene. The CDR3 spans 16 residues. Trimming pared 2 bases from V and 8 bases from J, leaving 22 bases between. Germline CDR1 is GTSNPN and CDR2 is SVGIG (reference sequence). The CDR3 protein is CAWSPPRTLGRKPQHF. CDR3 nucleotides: TGTGCCTGGAGTCCACCTAGGACCCTTGGGCGTAAGCCCCAGCATTTT.

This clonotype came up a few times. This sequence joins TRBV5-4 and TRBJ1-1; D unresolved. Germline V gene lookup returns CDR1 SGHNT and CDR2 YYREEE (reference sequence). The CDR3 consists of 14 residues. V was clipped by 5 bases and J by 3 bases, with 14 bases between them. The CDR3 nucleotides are TGTGCCAGCAGGACCCAGCAGGCGGACACTGAAGCTTTCTTT. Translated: CASRTQQADTEAFF.

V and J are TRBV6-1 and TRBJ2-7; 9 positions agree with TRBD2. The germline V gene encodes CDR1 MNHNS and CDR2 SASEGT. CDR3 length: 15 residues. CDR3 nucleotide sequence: TGTGAAAGCAGCCCAGTGACTAGCGGAGACTCTAAGCAGTACTTC. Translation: CESSPVTSGDSKQYF.

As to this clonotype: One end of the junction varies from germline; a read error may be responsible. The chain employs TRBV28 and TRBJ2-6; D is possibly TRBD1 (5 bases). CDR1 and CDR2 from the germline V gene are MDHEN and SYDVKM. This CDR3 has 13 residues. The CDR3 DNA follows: TGTTCCAGCTCAGACTCTGGGGCCAACTTCCTGACTTTC. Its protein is CSSSDSGANFLTF.

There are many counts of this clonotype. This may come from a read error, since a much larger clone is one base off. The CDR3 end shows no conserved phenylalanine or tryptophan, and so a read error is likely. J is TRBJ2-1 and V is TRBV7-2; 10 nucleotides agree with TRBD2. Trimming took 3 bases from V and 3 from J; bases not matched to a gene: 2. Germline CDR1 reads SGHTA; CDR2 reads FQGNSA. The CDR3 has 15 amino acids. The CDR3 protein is CASSFTSGNYNEQFL. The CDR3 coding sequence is TGTGCCAGCAGCTTTACTAGCGGGAACTACAATGAGCAGTTCCTC.

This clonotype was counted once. For the CDR3, the DNA is TGTGCCACCAGTGATTTGGTAACTGGTACAGGGAGCACAGATACGCAGTATTTT. Protein: CATSDLVTGTGSTDTQYF. V and J are TRBV24-1 and TRBJ2-3; tentative D call: TRBD1 (6 bases). Germline lookup yields CDR1 KGHDR and CDR2 SFDVKD. Trimming shortened V by 0 bases and J by 0 bases, and 15 bases separated the two germline ends. This CDR3 has 18 residues.

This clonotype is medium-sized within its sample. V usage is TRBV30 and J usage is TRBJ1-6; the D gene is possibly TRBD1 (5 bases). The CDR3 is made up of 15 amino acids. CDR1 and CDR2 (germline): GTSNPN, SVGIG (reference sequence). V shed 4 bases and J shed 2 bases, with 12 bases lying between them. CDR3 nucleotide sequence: TGTGCCTGGAAGGTTGGGACGGCCTATAATTCACCCCTCCACTTT. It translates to CAWKVGTAYNSPLHF.

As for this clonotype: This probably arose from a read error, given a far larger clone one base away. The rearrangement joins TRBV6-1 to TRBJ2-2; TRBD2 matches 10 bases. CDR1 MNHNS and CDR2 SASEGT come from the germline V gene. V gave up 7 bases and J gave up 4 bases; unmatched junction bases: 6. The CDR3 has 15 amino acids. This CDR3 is CASIQGLASTGELFF. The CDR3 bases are TGTGCCAGCATACAGGGACTAGCGAGCACCGGGGAGCTGTTTTTT.

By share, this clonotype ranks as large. The DNA for the CDR3 is TGTGCCAGCAGGGAGGGACTAGCGGGAGGAGATGAGCAGTTCTTC. Translating gives CASREGLAGGDEQFF. The chain employs TRBV2 and TRBJ2-1; 15 bases line up with TRBD2. CDR1 and CDR2 (germline): SNHLY, FYNNEI. The CDR3 consists of 15 residues. Trimming at V came to 6 bases and at J to 8 bases, leaving 5 bases not matched to a gene.

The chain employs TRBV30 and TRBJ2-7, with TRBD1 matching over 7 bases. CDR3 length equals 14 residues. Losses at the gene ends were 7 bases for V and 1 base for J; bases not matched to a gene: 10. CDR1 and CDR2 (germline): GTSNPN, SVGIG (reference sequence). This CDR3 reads CASKSGQQSYEQYF. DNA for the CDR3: TGTGCCTCCAAATCGGGACAGCAGTCCTACGAGCAGTACTTC.

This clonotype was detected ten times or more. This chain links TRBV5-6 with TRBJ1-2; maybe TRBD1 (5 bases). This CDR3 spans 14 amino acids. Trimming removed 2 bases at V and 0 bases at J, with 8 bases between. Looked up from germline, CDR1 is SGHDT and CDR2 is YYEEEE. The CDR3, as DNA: TGTGCCAGCAGCTTTACGGGGGCTAACTATGGCTACACCTTC. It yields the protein CASSFTGANYGYTF.

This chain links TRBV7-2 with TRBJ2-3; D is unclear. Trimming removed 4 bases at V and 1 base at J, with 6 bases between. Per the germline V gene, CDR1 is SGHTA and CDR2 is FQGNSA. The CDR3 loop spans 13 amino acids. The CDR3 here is CASSSPGTDTQYF. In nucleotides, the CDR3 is TGTGCCAGCAGCTCCCCCGGCACAGATACGCAGTATTTT.

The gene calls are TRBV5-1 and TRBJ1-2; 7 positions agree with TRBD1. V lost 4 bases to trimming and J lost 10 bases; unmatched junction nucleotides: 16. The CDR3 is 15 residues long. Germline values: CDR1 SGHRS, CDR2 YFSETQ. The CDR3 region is CASSPGGHGVDVYTF. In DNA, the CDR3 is TGCGCCAGCAGCCCAGGGGGTCATGGTGTAGATGTCTACACCTTC. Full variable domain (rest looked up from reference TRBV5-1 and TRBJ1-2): KAGVTQTPRYLIKTRGQQVTLSCSPISGHRSVSWYQQTPGQGLQFLFEYFSETQRNKGNFPGRFSGRQFSNSRSEMNVSTLELGDSALYLCASSPGGHGVDVYTFGSGTRLTVV.